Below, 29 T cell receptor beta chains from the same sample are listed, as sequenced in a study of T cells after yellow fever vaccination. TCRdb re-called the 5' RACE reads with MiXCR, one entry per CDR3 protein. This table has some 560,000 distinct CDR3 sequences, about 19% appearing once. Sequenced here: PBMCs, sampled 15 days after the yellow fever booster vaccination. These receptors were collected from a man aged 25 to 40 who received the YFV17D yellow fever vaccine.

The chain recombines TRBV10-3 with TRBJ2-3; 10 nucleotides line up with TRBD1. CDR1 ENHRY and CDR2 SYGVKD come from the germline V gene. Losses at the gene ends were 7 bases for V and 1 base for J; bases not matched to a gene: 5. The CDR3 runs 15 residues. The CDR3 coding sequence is TGTGCCATCAACTCCGGGACAGGGGGCACAGATACGCAGTATTTT. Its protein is CAINSGTGGTDTQYF.

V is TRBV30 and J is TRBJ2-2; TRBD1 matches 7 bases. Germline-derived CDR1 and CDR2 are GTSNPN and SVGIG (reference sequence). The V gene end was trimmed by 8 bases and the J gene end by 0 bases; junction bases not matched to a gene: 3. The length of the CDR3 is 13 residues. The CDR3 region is CARGQSNTGELFF. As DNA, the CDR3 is TGTGCCCGGGGACAGTCGAACACCGGGGAGCTGTTTTTT.

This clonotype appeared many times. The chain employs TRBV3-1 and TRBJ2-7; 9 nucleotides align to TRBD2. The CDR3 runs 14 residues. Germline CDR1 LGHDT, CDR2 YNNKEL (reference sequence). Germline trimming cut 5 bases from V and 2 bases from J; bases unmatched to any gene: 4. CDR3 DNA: TGTGCCAGCAGCATAGCGGGAGCAACCTACGAGCAGTACTTC. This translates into CASSIAGATYEQYF.

In DNA form, the CDR3 reads TGTGCCTGGAGTCCCGACTTGGGCCTTCGTTGGGAGCAGTACTTC. This codes for CAWSPDLGLRWEQYF. The chain links TRBV30 to TRBJ2-7; D is unresolved. Trimming removed 2 bases at V and 7 bases at J, with 21 bases between. Germline values: CDR1 GTSNPN, CDR2 SVGIG (reference sequence). CDR3 size: 15 residues.

For the CDR3, the DNA is TGCGCCAGCAGCCAAGCCGACTTATTGGGGACCCAGTACTTC. Protein sequence: CASSQADLLGTQYF. The chain uses TRBV4-3 and TRBJ2-5; D remains ambiguous. V was clipped by 1 base and J by 7 bases, with 13 bases between them. Germline assignment: CDR1 LGHNA and CDR2 YSLEER. The CDR3 is 14 amino acids.

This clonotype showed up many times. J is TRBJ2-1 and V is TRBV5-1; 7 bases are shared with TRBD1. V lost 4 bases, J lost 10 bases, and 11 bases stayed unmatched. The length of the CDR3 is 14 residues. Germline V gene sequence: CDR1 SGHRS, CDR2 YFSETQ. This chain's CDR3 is CASSRTSTGDEQFF. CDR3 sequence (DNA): TGCGCCAGCAGCCGAACATCTACAGGGGACGAGCAGTTCTTC.

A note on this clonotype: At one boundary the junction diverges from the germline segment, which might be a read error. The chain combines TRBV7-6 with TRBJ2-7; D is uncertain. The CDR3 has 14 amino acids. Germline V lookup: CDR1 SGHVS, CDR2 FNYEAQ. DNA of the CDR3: TGTGCCAGCAGCTCAGGCGGCAGTCTTTACGAGCAGTCCTTC. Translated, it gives CASSSGGSLYEQSF. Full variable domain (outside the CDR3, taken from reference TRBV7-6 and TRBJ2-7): GAGVSQSPRYKVTKRGQDVALRCDPISGHVSLYWYRQALGQGPEFLTYFNYEAQQDKSGLPNDRFSAERPEGSISTLTIQRTEQRDSAMYRCASSSGGSLYEQSFGPGTRLTVT.

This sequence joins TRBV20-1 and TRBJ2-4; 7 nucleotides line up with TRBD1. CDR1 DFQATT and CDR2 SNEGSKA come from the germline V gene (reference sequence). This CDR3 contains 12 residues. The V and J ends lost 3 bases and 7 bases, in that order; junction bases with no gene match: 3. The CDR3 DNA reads TGCAGTGCTAGGAGCAGGGGGAACATTCAGTACTTC. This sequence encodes CSARSRGNIQYF.

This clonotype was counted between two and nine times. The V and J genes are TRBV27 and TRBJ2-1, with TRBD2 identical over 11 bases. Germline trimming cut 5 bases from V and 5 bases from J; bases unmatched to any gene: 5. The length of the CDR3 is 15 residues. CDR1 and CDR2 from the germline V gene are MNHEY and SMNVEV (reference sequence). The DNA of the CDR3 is TGTGCCAGCAGTCCTCGACTAGCGGGAAACAATGAGCAGTTCTTC. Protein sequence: CASSPRLAGNNEQFF.

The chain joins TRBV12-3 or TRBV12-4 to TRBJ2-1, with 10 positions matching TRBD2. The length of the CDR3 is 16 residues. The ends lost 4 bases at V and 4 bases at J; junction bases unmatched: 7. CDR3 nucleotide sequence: TGTGCCAGCAGTTCCTCAGCGGGAGGGGTTTACAATGAGCAGTTCTTC. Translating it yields CASSSSAGGVYNEQFF.

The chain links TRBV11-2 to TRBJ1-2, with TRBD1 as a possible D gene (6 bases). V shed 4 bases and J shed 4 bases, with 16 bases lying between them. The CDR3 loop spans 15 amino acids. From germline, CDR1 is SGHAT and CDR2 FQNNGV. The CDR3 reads CASSSRGAIGYGYTF. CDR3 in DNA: TGTGCCAGCAGCTCTCGGGGGGCCATTGGCTATGGCTACACCTTC.

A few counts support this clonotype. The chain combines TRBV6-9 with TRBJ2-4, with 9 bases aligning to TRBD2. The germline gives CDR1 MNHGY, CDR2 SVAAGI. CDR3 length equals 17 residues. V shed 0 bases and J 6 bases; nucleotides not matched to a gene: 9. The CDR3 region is CASSYSRINSGRNIQYF. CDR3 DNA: TGTGCCAGCAGTTATTCAAGAATAAATAGCGGGAGAAACATTCAGTACTTC.

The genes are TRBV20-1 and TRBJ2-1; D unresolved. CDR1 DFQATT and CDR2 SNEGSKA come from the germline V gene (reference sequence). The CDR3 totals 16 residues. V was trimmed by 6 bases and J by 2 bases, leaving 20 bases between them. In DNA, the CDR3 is TGCAGTGCCAGTGGGGTTAATGCAAAGGCCTACAATGAGCAGTTCTTC. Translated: CSASGVNAKAYNEQFF.

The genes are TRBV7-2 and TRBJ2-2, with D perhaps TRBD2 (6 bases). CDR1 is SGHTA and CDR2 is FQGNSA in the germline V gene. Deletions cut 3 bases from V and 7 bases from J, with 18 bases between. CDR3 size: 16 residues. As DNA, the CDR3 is TGTGCCAGCAGCTTTGGCCCAGCGGGTATCGGCGGGGAGCTGTTTTTT. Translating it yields CASSFGPAGIGGELFF.

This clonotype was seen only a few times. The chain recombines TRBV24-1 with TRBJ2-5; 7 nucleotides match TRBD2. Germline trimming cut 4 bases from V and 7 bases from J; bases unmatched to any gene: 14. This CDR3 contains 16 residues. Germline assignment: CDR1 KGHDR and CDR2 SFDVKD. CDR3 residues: CATSEGGTPSSSTQYF. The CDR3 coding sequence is TGTGCCACCAGTGAGGGGGGGACGCCCTCCAGTTCGACCCAGTACTTC.

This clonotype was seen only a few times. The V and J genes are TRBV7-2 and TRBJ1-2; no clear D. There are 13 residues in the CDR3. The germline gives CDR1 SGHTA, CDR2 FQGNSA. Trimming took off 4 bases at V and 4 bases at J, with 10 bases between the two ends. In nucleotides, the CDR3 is TGTGCCAGCAGCTCTGAATGGGGCTATGGCTACACCTTC. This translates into CASSSEWGYGYTF. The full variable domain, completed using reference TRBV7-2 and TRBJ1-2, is GAGVSQSPSNKVTEKGKDVELRCDPISGHTALYWYRQSLGQGLEFLIYFQGNSAPDKSGLPSDRFSAERTGGSVSTLTIQRTQQEDSAVYLCASSSEWGYGYTFGSGTRLTVV.

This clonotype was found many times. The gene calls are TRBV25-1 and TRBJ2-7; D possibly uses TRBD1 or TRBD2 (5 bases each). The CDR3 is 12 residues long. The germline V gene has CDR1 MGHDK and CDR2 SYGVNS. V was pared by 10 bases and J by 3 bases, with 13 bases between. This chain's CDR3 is CATGKGVYEQYF. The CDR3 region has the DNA TGTGCCACCGGGAAAGGGGTCTACGAGCAGTACTTC.

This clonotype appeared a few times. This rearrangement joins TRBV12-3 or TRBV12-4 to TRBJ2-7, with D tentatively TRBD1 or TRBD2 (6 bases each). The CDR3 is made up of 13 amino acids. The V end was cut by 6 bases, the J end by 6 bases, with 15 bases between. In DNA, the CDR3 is TGTGCCAGCAGAGCGGAGGGGGAGTTCGAGCAGTACTTC. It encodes CASRAEGEFEQYF.

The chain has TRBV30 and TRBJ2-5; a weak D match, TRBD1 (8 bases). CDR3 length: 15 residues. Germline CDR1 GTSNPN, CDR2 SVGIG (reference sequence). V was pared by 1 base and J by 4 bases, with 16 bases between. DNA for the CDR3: TGTGCCTGGAGTGACACAGGGGGGGCACGAGAGACCCAGTACTTC. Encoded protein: CAWSDTGGARETQYF.

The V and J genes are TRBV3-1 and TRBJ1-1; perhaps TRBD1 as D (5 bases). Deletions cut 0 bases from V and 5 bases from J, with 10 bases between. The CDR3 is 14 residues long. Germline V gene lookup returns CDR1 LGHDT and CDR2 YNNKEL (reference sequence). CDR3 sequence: CASSQDWGKTEAFF. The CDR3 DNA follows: TGTGCCAGCAGCCAAGACTGGGGCAAAACTGAAGCTTTCTTT.

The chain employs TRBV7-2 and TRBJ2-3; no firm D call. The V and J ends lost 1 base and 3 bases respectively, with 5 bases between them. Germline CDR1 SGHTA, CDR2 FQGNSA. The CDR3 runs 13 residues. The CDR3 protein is CASSLVWTDTQYF. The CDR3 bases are TGTGCCAGCAGCTTAGTCTGGACAGATACGCAGTATTTT.

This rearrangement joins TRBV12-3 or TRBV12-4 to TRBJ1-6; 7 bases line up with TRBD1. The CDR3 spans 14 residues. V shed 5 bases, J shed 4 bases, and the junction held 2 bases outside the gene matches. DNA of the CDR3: TGTGCCAGCAGTGGGGGACAGTATAATTCACCCCTCCACTTT. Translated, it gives CASSGGQYNSPLHF.

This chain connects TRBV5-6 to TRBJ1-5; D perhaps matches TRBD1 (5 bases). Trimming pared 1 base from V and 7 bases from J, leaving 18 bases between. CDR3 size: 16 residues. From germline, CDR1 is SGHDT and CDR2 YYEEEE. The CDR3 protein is CASSLKAGRKHQPQHF. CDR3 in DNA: TGTGCCAGCAGCTTGAAGGCAGGGCGCAAGCACCAGCCCCAGCATTTT.

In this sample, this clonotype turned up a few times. In nucleotides, the CDR3 is TGCAGTGCCCCGACGGGCGGCTCGGCCGGGGAGCTGTTTTTT. This gives the protein CSAPTGGSAGELFF. The chain joins TRBV20-1 to TRBJ2-2, with unresolved D. This CDR3 spans 14 amino acids. Germline V CDR1 and CDR2: DFQATT, SNEGSKA (reference sequence). With 6 bases removed from V and 6 bases from J, the gap between germline ends came to 17 bases.

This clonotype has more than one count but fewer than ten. Written as DNA, the CDR3 is TGTGCCAGCAGACCCACTAGCGGGAGCAACGGGGAGCTGTTTTTT. As protein: CASRPTSGSNGELFF. This rearrangement joins TRBV7-8 to TRBJ2-2, with 11 nucleotides matching TRBD2. V trimming: 6 bases; J trimming: 7 bases; junction bases outside the gene matches: 7. The germline V gene has CDR1 SGHVS and CDR2 FQNEAQ. The CDR3 is 15 amino acids.

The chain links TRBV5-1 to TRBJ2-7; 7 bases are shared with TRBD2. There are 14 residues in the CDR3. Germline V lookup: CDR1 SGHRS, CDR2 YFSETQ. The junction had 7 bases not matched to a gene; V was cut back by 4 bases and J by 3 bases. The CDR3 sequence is CASSDRDYLYEQYF. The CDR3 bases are TGCGCCAGCAGCGACCGGGACTACCTCTACGAGCAGTACTTC.

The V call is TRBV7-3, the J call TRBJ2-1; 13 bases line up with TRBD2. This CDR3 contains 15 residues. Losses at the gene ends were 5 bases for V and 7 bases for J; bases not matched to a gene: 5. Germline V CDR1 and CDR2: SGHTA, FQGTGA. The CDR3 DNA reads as TGTGCCAGCAGCGCCGGACTAGCGGGAGTAAATGAGCAGTTCTTC. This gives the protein CASSAGLAGVNEQFF.

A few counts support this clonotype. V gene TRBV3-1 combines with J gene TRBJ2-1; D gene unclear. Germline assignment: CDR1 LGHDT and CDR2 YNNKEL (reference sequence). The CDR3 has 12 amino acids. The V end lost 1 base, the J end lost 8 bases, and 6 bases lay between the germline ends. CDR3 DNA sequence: TGTGCCAGCAGCCAAGTGCTAGATGAGCAGTTCTTC. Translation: CASSQVLDEQFF.

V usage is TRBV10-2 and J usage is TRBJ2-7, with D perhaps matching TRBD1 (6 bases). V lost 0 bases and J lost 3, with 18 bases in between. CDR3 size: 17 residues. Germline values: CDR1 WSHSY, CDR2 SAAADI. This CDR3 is CASSESGRGSGFYEQYF. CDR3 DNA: TGCGCCAGCAGTGAGTCGGGAAGGGGGTCAGGGTTCTACGAGCAGTACTTC.